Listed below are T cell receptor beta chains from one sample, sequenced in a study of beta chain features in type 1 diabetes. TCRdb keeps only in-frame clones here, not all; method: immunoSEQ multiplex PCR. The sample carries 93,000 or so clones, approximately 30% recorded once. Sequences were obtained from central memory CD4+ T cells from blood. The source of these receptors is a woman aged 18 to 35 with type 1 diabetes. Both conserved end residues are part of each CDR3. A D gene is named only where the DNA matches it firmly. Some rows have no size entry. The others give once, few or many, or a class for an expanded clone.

CASSLDRDETQYF | TGTGCCAGCAGCTTAGATCGGGATGAGACCCAGTACTTC | 13 | NA | NA | TRBJ2-5 | TRBV11-3
CASSLQGFTEAFF | TGTGCCAGCAGCTTACAGGGTTTCACTGAAGCTTTCTTT | 13 | NA | NA | TRBJ1-1 | TRBV11-1
CASTPGTSEYTQYF | TGTGCCAGTACCCCCGGGACTAGCGAGTATACGCAGTATTTT | 14 | TRBD2 | NA | TRBJ2-3 | TRBV19
CASIEVLNQPQHF | TGTGCCAGCATAGAGGTACTTAATCAGCCCCAGCATTTT | 13 | NA | NA | TRBJ1-5 | TRBV2
CASSLVAGGPDTQYF | TGTGCCAGCAGCTTAGTAGCGGGAGGCCCAGATACGCAGTATTTT | 15 | TRBD2 | NA | TRBJ2-3 | TRBV7-2
CASSFNRGTEAFF | TGTGCCAGCAGCTTCAACAGGGGGACTGAAGCTTTCTTT | 13 | TRBD1 | few | TRBJ1-1 | TRBV7-2
CASSRQGGDTEAFF | TGTGCCAGCAGCCGACAGGGCGGGGACACTGAAGCTTTCTTT | 14 | TRBD1 | few | TRBJ1-1 | TRBV7-9
CASRMGTSGRNTDTQYF | TGTGCCAGCAGGATGGGGACTAGCGGGAGAAACACAGATACGCAGTATTTT | 17 | TRBD2 | few | TRBJ2-3 | TRBV2
CSSSDRENTEAFF | TGCAGCTCCTCGGACAGAGAAAACACTGAAGCTTTCTTT | 13 | NA | few | TRBJ1-1 | TRBV29-1
CASSGQGNEQFF | TGTGCCAGCAGCGGACAGGGCAATGAGCAGTTCTTC | 12 | TRBD1 | NA | TRBJ2-1 | TRBV6-6
CASSPLLSGTTDTQYF | TGTGCCAGCAGCCCCCTACTTAGCGGGACCACAGATACGCAGTATTTT | 16 | TRBD2 | NA | TRBJ2-3 | TRBV7-8
CASSRLASANTGELFF | TGCGCCAGCAGTAGATTGGCTAGCGCGAACACCGGGGAGCTGTTTTTT | 16 | NA | few | TRBJ2-2 | TRBV5-1
CASSPPITTGLKLFF | TGTGCCAGCTCACCACCTATTACGACAGGGCTGAAGCTGTTTTTT | 15 | TRBD1 | NA | TRBJ2-2 | TRBV18
CASSVTGTGNVETQYF | TGTGCCAGCAGCGTAACCGGGACAGGGAATGTAGAGACCCAGTACTTC | 16 | TRBD1 | NA | TRBJ2-5 | TRBV9
CASSPAASGNTIYF | TGTGCCAGCTCACCGGCGGCTTCGGGAAACACCATATATTTT | 14 | NA | once | TRBJ1-3 | TRBV18
CASSLNRGAGGYTF | TGTGCCAGCAGTTTAAACAGGGGGGCAGGTGGCTACACCTTC | 14 | TRBD1 | NA | TRBJ1-2 | TRBV27
CASSQDRTRNEKLFF | TGTGCCAGCAGCCAAGATCGGACACGTAATGAAAAACTGTTTTTT | 15 | NA | few | TRBJ1-4 | TRBV14
CATSGHDRGYYGYTF | TGTGCCACCAGCGGACATGACAGGGGGTATTATGGCTACACCTTC | 15 | TRBD1 | once | TRBJ1-2 | TRBV15
CASSLRAGTYQETQYF | TGTGCCAGCAGCTTACGGGCCGGGACTTATCAAGAGACCCAGTACTTC | 16 | NA | few | TRBJ2-5 | TRBV5-6
CASSAGTPGNYNEQFF | TGTGCCAGCAGCGCCGGGACTCCAGGAAATTACAATGAGCAGTTCTTC | 16 | NA | NA | TRBJ2-1 | TRBV5-4
CASSLAAVSVGETQYF | TGTGCCAGCAGTTTGGCGGCAGTCTCCGTCGGAGAGACCCAGTACTTC | 16 | NA | few | TRBJ2-5 | TRBV28
CAWRPQRGSYGYTF | TGTGCCTGGAGACCCCAGCGGGGGAGCTATGGCTACACCTTC | 14 | NA | NA | TRBJ1-2 | TRBV30
CASSRGQSNTEAFF | TGTGCCAGCAGCCGGGGACAGTCGAACACTGAAGCTTTCTTT | 14 | TRBD1 | NA | TRBJ1-1 | TRBV7-3
CASSDRLAGAVYEQYF | TGTGCCAGCAGTGATCGACTAGCGGGAGCGGTGTACGAGCAGTACTTC | 16 | TRBD2 | few | TRBJ2-7 | TRBV25-1
CASSVEPRGDSPLHF | TGTGCCAGCAGCGTGGAACCCCGAGGCGATTCACCCCTCCACTTT | 15 | NA | NA | TRBJ1-6 | TRBV9
CASSQDRTYGYTF | TGCGCCAGCAGCCAGGACAGAACCTATGGCTACACCTTC | 13 | NA | NA | TRBJ1-2 | TRBV4-3
CAISAFGDSNQPQHF | TGTGCCATCAGTGCCTTTGGAGATAGCAATCAGCCCCAGCATTTT | 15 | NA | NA | TRBJ1-5 | TRBV10-3
CASSGLEQGGGTGELFF | TGTGCCAGCAGCGGCCTAGAGCAGGGGGGCGGCACCGGGGAGCTGTTTTTT | 17 | NA | NA | TRBJ2-2 | TRBV9
CASRQGRGKLFF | TGTGCCAGCAGACAGGGTAGGGGAAAACTGTTTTTT | 12 | NA | NA | TRBJ1-4 | TRBV2
CASRDRGGTDTQYF | TGTGCCAGCAGGGACAGGGGAGGTACAGATACGCAGTATTTT | 14 | TRBD1 | few | TRBJ2-3 | TRBV7-2
CASSLVGQEPLEAFF | TGTGCCAGCAGCTTAGTTGGACAGGAGCCACTGGAGGCTTTCTTT | 15 | TRBD1 | NA | TRBJ1-1 | TRBV7-2
CASSLTAGYNEQFF | TGCGCCAGCAGCTTGACAGCGGGGTACAATGAGCAGTTCTTC | 14 | TRBD2 | NA | TRBJ2-1 | TRBV5-1
CSVGRVGQETQYF | TGCAGCGTGGGGCGCGTTGGACAAGAGACCCAGTACTTC | 13 | NA | few | TRBJ2-5 | TRBV29-1
CASSQDWAGGSEQFF | TGTGCCAGCAGCCAAGATTGGGCGGGAGGGAGTGAGCAGTTCTTC | 15 | TRBD2 | few | TRBJ2-1 | TRBV14
CASSQETGAGNTEAFF | TGCGCCAGCAGCCAAGAAACAGGGGCGGGGAACACTGAAGCTTTCTTT | 16 | TRBD1 | NA | TRBJ1-1 | TRBV4-3
CASTRGGSSYNEQFF | TGTGCCAGCACCCGGGGGGGCAGCTCCTACAATGAGCAGTTCTTC | 15 | TRBD2 | NA | TRBJ2-1 | TRBV28
CASSLETGQRGTEAFF | TGTGCCAGCAGCTTAGAGACAGGGCAAAGGGGCACTGAAGCTTTCTTT | 16 | TRBD1 | NA | TRBJ1-1 | TRBV7-6
CASSDTGTGRGETQYF | TGTGCCAGCAGTGACACCGGGACAGGGAGGGGAGAGACCCAGTACTTC | 16 | TRBD1 | NA | TRBJ2-5 | TRBV6-1
CASGRESGGYTF | TGTGCTAGTGGGAGGGAATCGGGTGGCTACACCTTC | 12 | NA | few | TRBJ1-2 | TRBV12-5
CASSLWAGKQETQYF | TGCGCCAGCAGCTTGTGGGCGGGAAAGCAAGAGACCCAGTACTTC | 15 | NA | few | TRBJ2-5 | TRBV5-1
CASRASSYNEQFF | TGTGCCAGCAGGGCTAGCTCCTACAATGAGCAGTTCTTC | 13 | NA | few | TRBJ2-1 | TRBV2
CASSGRQTQETQYF | TGTGCCAGCTCCGGCCGACAGACTCAAGAGACCCAGTACTTC | 14 | NA | NA | TRBJ2-5 | TRBV18
CASSRGTGAEKLFF | TGTGCCAGCAGCCGAGGGACAGGGGCCGAAAAACTGTTTTTT | 14 | TRBD1 | few | TRBJ1-4 | TRBV27
CASSEYSGANTGELFF | TGTGCCAGCAGTGAATACTCGGGGGCGAACACCGGGGAGCTGTTTTTT | 16 | NA | few | TRBJ2-2 | TRBV25-1
CASSLDVDGYTF | TGTGCCAGCAGCTTAGACGTAGATGGCTACACCTTC | 12 | NA | few | TRBJ1-2 | TRBV11-2
CASSRGTSYEQYF | TGTGCCAGCAGTCGAGGGACTTCCTACGAGCAGTACTTC | 13 | NA | few | TRBJ2-7 | TRBV28
CASSLVGPGELFF | TGTGCCAGCAGCTTAGTGGGGCCCGGGGAGCTGTTTTTT | 13 | NA | NA | TRBJ2-2 | TRBV7-9
CASSLSVGGPREQFF | TGTGCCAGCAGCCTGAGCGTCGGAGGACCCCGTGAGCAGTTCTTC | 15 | NA | NA | TRBJ2-1 | TRBV5-4
CASNVGSLGNTEAFF | TGTGCCAGCAATGTGGGCTCTCTCGGGAACACTGAAGCTTTCTTT | 15 | NA | NA | TRBJ1-1 | TRBV2
CASSIFTGSPGDTQYF | TGCGCCAGCAGCATCTTCACAGGGTCTCCAGGGGATACGCAGTATTTT | 16 | NA | NA | TRBJ2-3 | TRBV5-1
CSVDHTVLTDTQYF | TGCAGCGTTGATCATACGGTCCTCACAGATACGCAGTATTTT | 14 | NA | few | TRBJ2-3 | TRBV29-1
CASEPGQSSGNTIYF | TGTGCCAGCGAACCGGGACAGAGCTCTGGAAACACCATATATTTT | 15 | TRBD1 | NA | TRBJ1-3 | TRBV28
CASSLPGVIGGGYTF | TGTGCCAGCAGCTTGCCGGGGGTAATCGGGGGTGGCTACACCTTC | 15 | NA | few | TRBJ1-2 | TRBV5-4
CSVYIPANEKLFF | TGCAGCGTTTATATTCCCGCTAATGAAAAACTGTTTTTT | 13 | NA | few | TRBJ1-4 | TRBV29-1
CASRLTQGDYGYTF | TGTGCCAGCAGGCTTACTCAGGGGGACTATGGCTACACCTTC | 14 | TRBD1 | NA | TRBJ1-2 | TRBV27